What follows describes a single T cell receptor beta chain. Its cognate antigen is unknown. This entry is derived from a study of early stage breast cancer tumors. Overall study findings and caveats: Compared with adjacent normal breast, tumors showed 2 to 2.5-fold denser, more clonal T cells.

The protocol was immunoSEQ multiplex PCR, while the TCRdb copy is restricted to in-frame clones and leaves out a portion. Of about 10,000 clones listed, 65% to 70% are singletons. The sample taken for sequencing was breast tumor tissue. The clonotype comes from a person aged 45 to 60 with breast cancer.

The CDR3 coding sequence is TGTGCCAGCAGCCCCTCAAAGGGCTACGAGCAGTACTTC. This sequence encodes CASSPSKGYEQYF. The V call is TRBV11-3, the J call TRBJ2-7; D is undetermined. V shed 5 bases and J shed 3 bases, with 11 bases lying between them. The germline gives CDR1 SGHNT, CDR2 YENEEA. The CDR3 is made up of 13 amino acids.